Listed below are T cell receptor beta chains from one sample, sequenced in a study of T cell clones after liver transplantation. Profiled with immunoSEQ multiplex PCR; TCRdb holds only in-frame clones, not every one. Among just under 9,500 clones listed, 60% to 80% were seen once. The sample in question was CD8+ T cells from blood, obtained at the 22-month timepoint. These receptors all come from a human patient who received a liver transplant. Some T cells may possibly be graft donor cells. CDR3s include the opening cysteine and the closing phenylalanine or tryptophan. A D gene is named only where the DNA matches it firmly.

v_call: TRBV13
d_call: .
cdr3_aa: CASSLGAEETQYF

v_call: TRBV27
d_call: TRBD2
cdr3_aa: CASSPLPGLAPDTQYF

v_call: TRBV5-3
d_call: TRBD1
cdr3_aa: CARRADREGNTIYF

v_call: TRBV29-1
d_call: TRBD1
cdr3_aa: CSVETVLGDRVSGGYTF

v_call: TRBV6-9
d_call: TRBD2
cdr3_aa: CASSWGGSNEQFF

v_call: TRBV19
d_call: .
cdr3_aa: CASSMARGYTF

v_call: TRBV7-3
d_call: .
cdr3_aa: CASSPLIGENTGELFF

v_call: TRBV27
d_call: .
cdr3_aa: CASSLNGNLNTEAFF

v_call: TRBV5-1
d_call: .
cdr3_aa: CASSVAYTGTEAFF

v_call: TRBV27
d_call: .
cdr3_aa: CATRQVFSDEKLFF

v_call: TRBV7-2
d_call: TRBD1
cdr3_aa: CASSLAAQGSYGAENIQYF